This T cell receptor beta chain came from a study of T cell changes during pregnancy in multiple sclerosis. CDR1 is SQVTM, CDR2 ANQGSEA, per germline. J gave up 12 bases and V 6 bases, and 7 bases lay outside the gene matches. The CDR3 is 11 amino acids. The repertoire was sequenced with immunoSEQ multiplex PCR; TCRdb's copy has only in-frame clones and lacks some. The sample yields 40,000 to 55,000 clones, roughly nine tenths seen once. Source: CD8+ T cells from peripheral blood mononuclear cells, taken in the second trimester of pregnancy. This chain joins TRBV29-1 and TRBJ2-1; 8 bases fit TRBD1. The origin of this receptor is a female donor with multiple sclerosis, enrolled in a pregnancy study. The CDR3: CSVEQGGGQFF. The CDR3 nucleotides read TGCAGCGTCGAACAGGGGGGTGGGCAGTTCTTC.